The 21 T cell receptor beta chains below all came from one sample that was sequenced in a study of response to subunit inactivated influenza vaccine (dated by TCRdb to the late 2010s). Libraries were built with RT-PCR. These reads were obtained on an Illumina HiSeq 2500. TCRdb's own reprocessing of the public reads used fastp at Q25 and MiXCR and kept productive beta chains. Rows with a matching CDR3 protein are joined into one entry that keeps the most common DNA and genes. The sample data list under 750,000 distinct CDR3 sequences, and approximately 12% of these were observed just once. 10% of the sample goes to the ten largest clones. The sample was PBMCs from blood, taken on the day of vaccination. These receptors all come from a man aged 50-60 years who received an inactivated influenza vaccine. Donor details come from another sample of the same person, matched by shared clones.

This rearrangement joins TRBV20-1 to TRBJ2-5; 10 positions agree with TRBD2. Per germline, CDR1 DFQATT and CDR2 SNEGSKA (reference sequence). The junction had 11 bases not matched to a gene; V was cut back by 2 bases and J by 5 bases. This CDR3 contains 16 residues. CDR3 sequence: CSARPRTSGGGETQYF. The CDR3 nucleotides are TGCAGTGCTAGACCTCGGACTAGCGGAGGGGGGGAGACCCAGTACTTC.

This clonotype has only a few counts. This chain connects TRBV5-1 to TRBJ2-1; 7 positions match TRBD1. J gave up 5 bases and V 3 bases, and 5 bases lay outside the gene matches. The CDR3 is made up of 14 amino acids. Per the germline V gene, CDR1 is SGHRS and CDR2 is YFSETQ. CDR3 loop: CASSSQGQNNEQFF. In DNA form, the CDR3 reads TGCGCCAGCAGCTCCCAGGGACAGAACAATGAGCAGTTCTTC.

This clonotype was seen more than once but under ten times. The rearrangement uses TRBV5-1 and TRBJ1-2; 7 bases are shared with TRBD1. This CDR3 comprises 13 residues. Germline V gene sequence: CDR1 SGHRS, CDR2 YFSETQ. V lost 2 bases, J lost 7 bases, and 5 bases stayed unmatched. CDR3 residues: CASSLFDRVGYTF. The CDR3 nucleotides are TGCGCCAGCAGCTTATTCGACAGGGTTGGCTACACCTTC.

Ten or more counts support this clonotype. The rearrangement uses TRBV7-9 and TRBJ2-7, with D possibly being TRBD1 (5 bases). Trimming removed 5 bases at V and 6 bases at J, with 17 bases between. The CDR3 has 14 amino acids. Germline CDR1 and CDR2: SEHNR and FQNEAQ (reference sequence). This CDR3 is CASSPGGQGGEQYF. CDR3 bases: TGTGCCAGCAGCCCCGGTGGGCAGGGTGGCGAGCAGTACTTC.

The chain combines TRBV10-3 with TRBJ2-3; 9 nucleotides agree with TRBD2. This CDR3 is built from 18 residues. Germline V lookup: CDR1 ENHRY, CDR2 SYGVKD. With V trimmed by 7 bases and J by 4 bases, 18 bases remained unmatched. The CDR3 nucleotides are TGTGCCATCAAGGCTAGCGGGGACCCATCATGGGCCGCAGATACGCAGTATTTT. As protein: CAIKASGDPSWAADTQYF.

This clonotype was counted only a few times. CDR3 sequence: CASSIDSKNIQYF. CDR3 DNA: TGTGCCAGCAGCATCGACAGCAAAAACATTCAGTACTTC. The chain recombines TRBV7-8 with TRBJ2-4, with TRBD1 as a possible D gene (5 bases). Trimming cost V 5 bases and J 3 bases, with 8 bases left between them. The CDR3 extends over 13 amino acids. CDR1 and CDR2 (germline): SGHVS, FQNEAQ.

This clonotype was observed at least ten times. The rearrangement links TRBV28 to TRBJ2-1, with TRBD2 identical over 10 bases. The CDR3 runs to 16 residues. CDR1 is MDHEN, CDR2 SYDVKM, per germline. V lost 2 bases and J lost 7; bases outside the gene matches: 8. CDR3 sequence reads: CASSLRTSGPFNEQFF. The CDR3 nucleotides read TGTGCCAGCAGTTTACGGACTAGCGGACCTTTTAATGAGCAGTTCTTC.

The genes are TRBV6-1 and TRBJ2-3; D may be TRBD1 (5 bases). The CDR3 spans 15 residues. V was clipped by 4 bases and J by 0 bases, with 11 bases between them. CDR1 is MNHNS and CDR2 is SASEGT in the germline V gene. CDR3 protein: CASSGIQVSTDTQYF. CDR3 in DNA: TGTGCCAGCAGTGGGATACAGGTTAGCACAGATACGCAGTATTTT.

The chain recombines TRBV4-3 with TRBJ1-6; D gene ambiguous. This CDR3 is built from 17 residues. V was shortened by 1 base and J by 4 bases, with 14 bases between the two germline ends. Germline-derived CDR1 and CDR2 are LGHNA and YSLEER. CDR3 region: CASSQAVAGGYNSPLHF. CDR3 bases: TGCGCCAGCAGCCAAGCGGTTGCCGGTGGTTATAATTCACCCCTCCACTTT.

The rearrangement links TRBV6-1 to TRBJ1-6; TRBD1 matches at 8 bases. The trim removed 5 bases at V and 9 bases at J, leaving 9 bases unmatched. Germline V CDR1 and CDR2: MNHNS, SASEGT. This CDR3 has 15 residues. DNA of the CDR3: TGTGCCAGCAGTCCCGGACAGGGTTACGGTTCACCCCTCCACTTT. It codes for CASSPGQGYGSPLHF.

V and J are TRBV7-2 and TRBJ2-2, with 8 bases that match TRBD1. CDR1 and CDR2 (germline): SGHTA, FQGNSA. V lost 6 bases, J lost 4 bases, and 4 bases stayed unmatched. This CDR3 spans 14 amino acids. CDR3 sequence reads: CASSAGGSTGELFF. CDR3 bases: TGTGCCAGCAGTGCAGGGGGCAGCACCGGGGAGCTGTTTTTT.

This rearrangement joins TRBV5-6 to TRBJ2-1; weak D call: TRBD2 (6 bases). CDR3 length: 16 amino acids. Trimming cost V 0 bases and J 15 bases, with 25 bases left between them. Germline CDR1 SGHDT, CDR2 YYEEEE. In nucleotides, the CDR3 is TGTGCCAGCAGCTTGGCCGAGTCTTTTATTTCGGGAGAATGGTTCTTC. This translates into CASSLAESFISGEWFF.

The table lists this clonotype with a few counts. DNA for the CDR3: TGCAGTGCCAGGAGGGGAGGCGCTACTAGCTACGAGCAGTACTTC. Its translation is CSARRGGATSYEQYF. The V gene is TRBV20-1, the J gene TRBJ2-7, with D tentatively TRBD2 (6 bases). Trimming shortened V by 6 bases and J by 3 bases, and 21 bases separated the two germline ends. Per germline, CDR1 DFQATT and CDR2 SNEGSKA (reference sequence). The length of the CDR3 is 15 residues.

The sample holds a few counts of this clonotype. The chain has TRBV4-3 and TRBJ1-4, with D possibly being TRBD1 (5 bases). This CDR3 has 18 amino acids. The V end lost 4 bases, the J end lost 5 bases, and 23 bases lay between the germline ends. Germline CDR1 and CDR2: LGHNA and YSLEER. The CDR3 DNA reads as TGCGCCAGCAGCCCCCTTTTCGGGCAGGGTTCTTTAAATGAAAAACTGTTTTTT. It encodes CASSPLFGQGSLNEKLFF.

There are many counts of this clonotype. V usage is TRBV6-5 and J usage is TRBJ2-3; D might be TRBD1 (6 bases). Trimming removed 2 bases at V and 0 bases at J, with 9 bases between. This CDR3 comprises 15 residues. Germline assignment: CDR1 MNHEY and CDR2 SVGAGI. The CDR3 sequence is CASSYGGGSTDTQYF. The CDR3 region has the DNA TGTGCCAGCAGTTACGGTGGGGGCAGCACAGATACGCAGTATTTT.

This clonotype appeared many times. The CDR3 sequence: CASSAGTGPYNEQFF. The CDR3 nucleotides read TGTGCCAGCAGCGCAGGGACAGGACCATACAATGAGCAGTTCTTC. V gene TRBV7-6 combines with J gene TRBJ2-1; TRBD1 agrees at 8 bases. V lost 5 bases and J lost 4; bases outside the gene matches: 7. The CDR3 length is 15 residues. Germline CDR1 reads SGHVS; CDR2 reads FNYEAQ.

The sample holds a few counts of this clonotype. V usage is TRBV7-9 and J usage is TRBJ1-4; TRBD1 matches 7 bases. Per germline, CDR1 SEHNR and CDR2 FQNEAQ (reference sequence). Trimming cost V 5 bases and J 8 bases; bases outside gene matches: 11. The CDR3 covers 15 residues. The CDR3 loop reads CASSPRTGRGEKLFF. The CDR3 DNA reads as TGTGCCAGCAGCCCGCGGACAGGACGAGGGGAAAAACTGTTTTTT.

The table lists this clonotype with a few counts. J is TRBJ2-1 and V is TRBV5-5; D gene uncertain. V lost 6 bases and J lost 3, with 13 bases in between. CDR3 size: 14 residues. From germline, CDR1 is SGHKS and CDR2 YYEKEE (reference sequence). The CDR3 spells CASKWWASYNEQFF. In DNA, the CDR3 is TGTGCCAGCAAGTGGTGGGCTAGCTACAATGAGCAGTTCTTC.

This clonotype showed up just a few times. As DNA, the CDR3 is TGTGCCAGCAGTTCACAGACCATGAACACTGAAGCTTTCTTT. This translates into CASSSQTMNTEAFF. This chain connects TRBV6-5 to TRBJ1-1, with D uncertain. The CDR3 extends over 14 amino acids. V dropped 4 bases and J dropped 0 bases, with 9 bases sitting between them. CDR1 is MNHEY, CDR2 SVGAGI, per germline.

This clonotype came up a few times. The chain employs TRBV20-1 and TRBJ2-3; TRBD1 matches 10 bases. There are 15 residues in the CDR3. Unmatched junction bases numbered 10, after V lost 5 bases and J lost 5 bases. Germline V lookup: CDR1 DFQATT, CDR2 SNEGSKA (reference sequence). For the CDR3, the DNA is TGCAGTGCTGTCCGGGACAGGGGAAATCAAGATACGCAGTATTTT. Its translation: CSAVRDRGNQDTQYF.

The chain recombines TRBV10-3 with TRBJ1-1; no firm D call. Trimming cost V 4 bases and J 1 base, with 7 bases left between them. The CDR3 extends over 13 amino acids. The germline V gene has CDR1 ENHRY and CDR2 SYGVKD. The CDR3 reads CAISGGWNTEAFF. In DNA form, the CDR3 reads TGTGCCATCAGTGGTGGGTGGAACACTGAAGCTTTCTTT.